These T cell receptor beta chains were read from a single sample in a study of Ad26.COV2.S vaccination and SARS-CoV-2 variants. Some clones are missing from TCRdb's copy, which holds only in-frame ones; the method was immunoSEQ multiplex PCR. The sample has 150,000 to 200,000 clones, about 83% seen once. The material was peripheral blood, obtained after recovery from COVID-19. These receptors were collected from a human donor who had recovered from COVID-19. The CDR3 runs from the conserved cysteine through the conserved F or W. The order of the fields is D gene, V gene, CDR3 protein. D genes are given only for firm matches.

>-|TRBV5-6
CASSLRSEQYF
>TRBD1|TRBV19
CASTRGGQGPYEQYF
>-|TRBV9
CASTNEQFF
>-|TRBV12-3/TRBV12-4
CASSFSLYEQYF
>TRBD1|TRBV6-5
CASRQGRGNQPQHF
>-|TRBV18
CASSRNRDGETQYF
>TRBD2|TRBV5-4
CASSLGLAARYEQYF
>TRBD2|TRBV2
CARGTSDSTDTQYF
>TRBD1|TRBV18
CASSPAGQPSPLHF
>TRBD2|TRBV9
CASSVDPAGGRTQYF
>-|TRBV18
CASSPQQGGGGQFF
>-|TRBV2
CTSSVGSYQETQYF
>-|TRBV5-1
CASSTAGYFGDTEAFF
>-|TRBV19
CASSISSHAWGYEQYF
>-|TRBV18
CASSPWNTNYNEQFF
>TRBD1|TRBV2
CASSKDRDQPQHF
>TRBD1|TRBV2
CASSEAYGTGVRTDTQYF
>TRBD1|TRBV6-5
CASSYSYRGYEQYF
>TRBD1|TRBV5-1
CASSLRDRVYEQYF
>TRBD1|TRBV19
CASRDRATGELFF
>TRBD2|TRBV27
CASSPLAGGLKEQFF
>-|TRBV5-1
CASRMDSTDTQYF
>TRBD1|TRBV9
CASSVRTGGASTYGYTF
>-|TRBV18
CASSPRTNTGELFF